The T cell receptor (beta chain) described here comes from a study of identical twins. The study's findings and limits: Its conclusions, products of cross-sectional statistical analysis, did not come from following the same donors. Out-of-frame sharing of TCR alpha in monozygotic twins was underestimated by models.

As to this clonotype: What it binds is not known.

TCRdb recomputed calls from the 5' RACE reads with MiXCR, one row per CDR3 protein. The table lists 1.5 million to 2 million distinct CDR3 sequences, about 32% of them singletons. V lost 5 bases, J lost 0 bases, and 15 bases lay in between. The CDR3 runs 15 residues. Germline CDR1 DFQATT, CDR2 SNEGSKA (reference sequence). The TCR originated in a newborn girl in good health. The sequencing input was cord blood. This chain links TRBV20-1 with TRBJ2-3; no definite D call. Here the CDR3 reads CSASNYRSSTDTQYF. CDR3 nucleotides: TGCAGTGCTTCCAACTACCGATCTAGCACAGATACGCAGTATTTT.